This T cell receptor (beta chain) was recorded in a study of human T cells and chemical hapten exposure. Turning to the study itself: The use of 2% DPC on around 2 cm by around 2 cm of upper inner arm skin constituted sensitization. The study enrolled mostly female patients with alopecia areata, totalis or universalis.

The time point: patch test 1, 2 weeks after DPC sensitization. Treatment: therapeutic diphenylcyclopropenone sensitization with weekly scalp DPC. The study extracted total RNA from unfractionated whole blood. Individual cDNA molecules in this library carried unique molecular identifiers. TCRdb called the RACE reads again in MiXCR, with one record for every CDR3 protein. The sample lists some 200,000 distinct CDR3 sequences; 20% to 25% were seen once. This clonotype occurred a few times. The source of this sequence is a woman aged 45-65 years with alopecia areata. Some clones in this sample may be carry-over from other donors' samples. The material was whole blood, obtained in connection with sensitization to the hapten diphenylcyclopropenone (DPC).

The CDR3 reads CSVDFAAEQYF. In DNA form, the CDR3 reads TGCAGCGTCGACTTTGCCGCGGAGCAGTACTTC. This chain connects TRBV29-1 to TRBJ2-7; D remains ambiguous. This CDR3 is built from 11 residues. Per the germline V gene, CDR1 is SQVTM and CDR2 is ANQGSEA. Trimming pared 6 bases from V and 7 bases from J, leaving 13 bases between.